Following are 22 T cell receptor beta chains from one sample sequenced in a study of PD-L1 blockade in urothelial cancer. Measured with immunoSEQ multiplex PCR; TCRdb has only the in-frame clones, and not every one. There are 72,000 or so clones in the sample; 88% occur only once, and roughly 12% lies in the top ten. Time point noted: peripheral blood 6 weeks after treatment start. Sequenced here: PBMCs, sampled around atezolizumab (anti-PD-L1) treatment. Receptor source: a man aged 55 to 70 with urothelial cancer.

The chain employs TRBV5-1 and TRBJ1-6; no definite D call. Germline CDR1 SGHRS, CDR2 YFSETQ. CDR3 length: 15 residues. Trimming stripped 0 bases from V and 5 bases from J, with 9 bases between. DNA for the CDR3: TGCGCCAGCAGCTTGGCAGGAGGGAATAATTCACCCCTCCACTTT. It translates to CASSLAGGNNSPLHF.

This clone was observed a single time. Germline and junction disagree at one end, which may indicate a read error. The chain recombines TRBV7-7 with TRBJ2-5; tentatively, D is TRBD2 (6 bases). In germline, CDR1 is SSHAT, CDR2 FNYEAQ (reference sequence). The CDR3 loop spans 13 amino acids. The CDR3 loop reads CASSFQGGETQYF. Here the CDR3 DNA reads TGTGCTAGCAGCTTTCAGGGAGGAGAGACCCAGTACTTC.

The chain employs TRBV14 and TRBJ2-2, with D possibly matching TRBD1 (6 bases). Looked up from germline, CDR1 is SGHDN and CDR2 is FVKESK. V was clipped by 2 bases and J by 4 bases, with 14 bases between them. The CDR3 has 16 amino acids. CDR3 DNA: TGTGCCAGCAGCCAAAGCCTAATCAGGGGCACCGGGGAGCTGTTTTTT. Translating it yields CASSQSLIRGTGELFF. Drawing the rest from reference TRBV14 and TRBJ2-2, the complete variable domain is EAGVTQFPSHSVIEKGQTVTLRCDPISGHDNLYWYRRVMGKEIKFLLHFVKESKQDESGMPNNRFLAERTGGTYSTLKVQPAELEDSGVYFCASSQSLIRGTGELFFGEGSRLTVL.

The gene calls are TRBV27 and TRBJ2-1; 12 nucleotides match TRBD2. Trimming at V came to 6 bases and at J to 4 bases, leaving 4 bases not matched to a gene. From germline, CDR1 is MNHEY and CDR2 SMNVEV (reference sequence). This CDR3 is built from 15 residues. This CDR3 reads CASRPGTSGYNEQFF. CDR3 bases: TGTGCCAGCAGACCGGGGACTAGCGGGTACAATGAGCAGTTCTTC.

The rearrangement links TRBV6-4 to TRBJ2-1, with D possibly TRBD1 on 5 matching bases. The V and J ends lost 2 bases and 4 bases respectively, with 15 bases between them. Germline CDR1 reads MRHNA; CDR2 reads SNTAGT. The CDR3 is 16 amino acids. The CDR3, as DNA: TGTGCCAGCAGTGACAACGGGCTACAGGCGTACAATGAGCAGTTCTTC. Residues: CASSDNGLQAYNEQFF.

The gene calls are TRBV7-6 and TRBJ2-3; possible D gene TRBD1, 6 bases. Trimming took off 5 bases at V and 0 bases at J, with 21 bases between the two ends. Germline assignment: CDR1 SGHVS and CDR2 FNYEAQ. CDR3 length: 18 residues. CDR3 bases: TGTGCCAGCAGCCGAAGGACAGCGACGTATACTAGCACAGATACGCAGTATTTT. Translating it yields CASSRRTATYTSTDTQYF. The complete variable domain, with remaining parts taken from reference TRBV7-6 and TRBJ2-3, reads GAGVSQSPRYKVTKRGQDVALRCDPISGHVSLYWYRQALGQGPEFLTYFNYEAQQDKSGLPNDRFSAERPEGSISTLTIQRTEQRDSAMYRCASSRRTATYTSTDTQYFGPGTRLTVL.

The chain employs TRBV18 and TRBJ1-1, with D perhaps TRBD1 (6 bases). Trimming removed 3 bases at V and 8 bases at J, with 22 bases between. CDR1 and CDR2 from the germline V gene are KGHSH and LQKENI. The CDR3 runs to 16 residues. CDR3 DNA sequence: TGTGCCAGCTCACCGCCGAAGCGTCCCTCCGGGACAGAAGCTTTCTTT. Translating it yields CASSPPKRPSGTEAFF. The full variable domain, its missing parts supplied by reference TRBV18 and TRBJ1-1, is NAGVMQNPRHLVRRRGQEARLRCSPMKGHSHVYWYRQLPEEGLKFMVYLQKENIIDESGMPKERFSAEFPKEGPSILRIQQVVRGDSAAYFCASSPPKRPSGTEAFFGQGTRLTVV.

The chain is built from TRBV4-1 and TRBJ1-1; D perhaps matches TRBD1 (6 bases). The CDR3 runs to 18 residues. Trimming left V 4 bases short and J 5 bases short, with 26 bases between. In germline, CDR1 is MGHRA, CDR2 YSYEKL. The CDR3 nucleotides are TGCGCCAGCAGCCCGAAACCTCCCGGGGGGGCGAGCAGGACTGAAGCTTTCTTT. Translation gives CASSPKPPGGASRTEAFF.

As concerns this clone: At one end the junction does not follow the germline gene, possibly because of a read error. This chain joins TRBV30 and TRBJ2-7, with D possibly being TRBD2 (7 bases). The CDR3 has 13 residues. Germline assignment: CDR1 GTSNPN and CDR2 SVGIG (reference sequence). This chain's CDR3 is CAWSVGGVLRSFF. The CDR3 nucleotides are TGTGCCTGGAGTGTAGGGGGGGTCCTCAGATCATTCTTC.

The chain combines TRBV19 with TRBJ1-2; 8 bases fit TRBD1. After removal of 2 bases from V and 2 bases from J, the junction contained 10 bases not matched to a gene. The germline V gene has CDR1 LNHDA and CDR2 SQIVND (reference sequence). This CDR3 spans 17 amino acids. This chain's CDR3 is CASSISRAGGRNYGYTF. Written as DNA, the CDR3 is TGTGCCAGTAGTATAAGTCGGGCAGGGGGCAGAAACTATGGCTACACCTTC.

This chain links TRBV7-2 with TRBJ2-1; 10 bases match TRBD2. Per germline, CDR1 SGHTA and CDR2 FQGNSA. Trimming removed 2 bases from V and 8 bases from J; junction bases left unmatched: 6. CDR3 size: 15 residues. The CDR3 DNA reads as TGTGCCAGCAGCTTACCTCTAGCGGGAGTTGATGAGCAGTTCTTC. Translating gives CASSLPLAGVDEQFF.

This clone occurred once. The V gene is TRBV27, the J gene TRBJ2-3, with D possibly TRBD2 on 6 matching bases. There are 13 residues in the CDR3. Germline CDR1 reads MNHEY; CDR2 reads SMNVEV (reference sequence). V was cut by 6 bases and J by 0 bases, with 7 bases left in between. The DNA of the CDR3 is TGTGCCAGCAGGGGGACTAGCACAGATACGCAGTATTTT. Translation gives CASRGTSTDTQYF.

The rearrangement uses TRBV6-1 and TRBJ1-1; no clear D gene. Looked up from germline, CDR1 is MNHNS and CDR2 is SASEGT. The V and J ends lost 2 bases and 0 bases respectively, with 13 bases between them. This CDR3 is 16 amino acids long. The CDR3 DNA reads as TGTGCCAGCAGTGAATCCGCCCGGGAGGTGAACACTGAAGCTTTCTTT. Protein: CASSESAREVNTEAFF.

The chain joins TRBV18 to TRBJ2-3; 8 bases align to TRBD2. With 3 bases clipped from V and 3 bases from J, the junction kept 8 bases outside the gene matches. This CDR3 is built from 16 residues. From germline, CDR1 is KGHSH and CDR2 LQKENI. The CDR3 DNA reads TGTGCCAGCTCACCCAGTAGCGGGGCATTAACAGATACGCAGTATTTT. It is translated as CASSPSSGALTDTQYF.

This rearrangement joins TRBV5-1 to TRBJ1-4; possible D gene TRBD1, 6 bases. This CDR3 comprises 15 residues. The V end was cut by 5 bases, the J end by 2 bases, with 13 bases between. Germline CDR1 reads SGHRS; CDR2 reads YFSETQ. CDR3 nucleotide sequence: TGCGCCAGCAGATCCAACGGACAGACTAATGAAAAACTGTTTTTT. Translated: CASRSNGQTNEKLFF.

The chain is built from TRBV28 and TRBJ1-2, with a tentative D call TRBD1 (5 bases). Between the trimmed V and J ends, which lost 3 bases and 4 bases, there was a span of 18 bases. Germline CDR1 is MDHEN and CDR2 is SYDVKM. The CDR3 loop spans 16 amino acids. DNA for the CDR3: TGTGCCAGCAGTTTTTACAAGGGGCCAACGGGCTATGGCTACACCTTC. Translated: CASSFYKGPTGYGYTF.

The chain combines TRBV7-6 with TRBJ2-2; 10 bases map to TRBD2. CDR1 is SGHVS, CDR2 FNYEAQ, per germline. This CDR3 comprises 16 residues. V lost 3 bases, J lost 2 bases, and 3 bases stayed unmatched. The CDR3 DNA sequence: TGTGCCAGCAGCTTTACTAGCGGGGTTAACACCGGGGAGCTGTTTTTT. It translates to CASSFTSGVNTGELFF.

The chain is built from TRBV9 and TRBJ2-3, with TRBD2 matching 8 bases. CDR3 length: 15 residues. The germline V gene has CDR1 SGDLS and CDR2 YYNGEE. V lost 2 bases, J lost 2 bases, and 4 bases stayed unmatched. This chain's CDR3 is CASSVSGMTTDTQYF. The CDR3 nucleotides are TGTGCCAGCAGCGTTAGCGGGATGACCACAGATACGCAGTATTTT.

The genes are TRBV2 and TRBJ2-1, with TRBD2 matching over 11 bases. V lost 5 bases and J lost 6; bases outside the gene matches: 9. The CDR3 is 16 residues long. Per the germline V gene, CDR1 is SNHLY and CDR2 is FYNNEI. CDR3 bases: TGTGCCAGCAGTATAAATTTAGCGGGGGGGCCCAATGAGCAGTTCTTC. It yields the protein CASSINLAGGPNEQFF.

The V gene is TRBV6-4, the J gene TRBJ1-1; D is undetermined. The CDR3 spans 14 residues. The V gene lost 6 bases and the J gene lost 5 bases, with 16 bases spanning the gap. The germline V gene encodes CDR1 MRHNA and CDR2 SNTAGT. The CDR3 nucleotides read TGTGCCAGCAGAGTATCACCCATTCAGACTGAAGCTTTCTTT. This codes for CASRVSPIQTEAFF.

J is TRBJ1-2 and V is TRBV7-8; maybe TRBD1 (5 bases). CDR3 length equals 16 residues. Germline V gene data show CDR1 as SGHVS and CDR2 as FQNEAQ. Trimming pared 1 base from V and 5 bases from J, leaving 17 bases between. CDR3: CASSLGSVWGGYGYTF. Written as DNA, the CDR3 is TGTGCCAGCAGCTTAGGATCGGTCTGGGGCGGATATGGCTACACCTTC.

This chain uses TRBV9 with TRBJ1-2; tentatively, D is TRBD1 (6 bases). This CDR3 has 15 amino acids. Trimming pared 4 bases from V and 2 bases from J, leaving 15 bases between. Germline V lookup: CDR1 SGDLS, CDR2 YYNGEE. In DNA form, the CDR3 reads TGTGCCAGCAGCCCCAACAGGGTGGCGAACTATGGCTACACCTTC. Its translation: CASSPNRVANYGYTF.